These T cell receptor beta chains were read from a single sample in a study of cytomegalovirus exposure and HLA in healthy donors. Some clones are missing from TCRdb's copy, which holds only in-frame ones; the method was immunoSEQ multiplex PCR. The sample lists roughly 130,000 clones; approximately 72% were seen once. Specimen: PBMCs. The receptors derive from a woman aged 60-70 years in good health and CMV-seronegative. Both conserved end residues are part of each CDR3. A D gene is named only where the DNA matches it firmly. Not all rows give a size; the values are once, few, many and, for expanded clones, a class.

>TRBJ2-2|NA|TRBV28|NA
CASSLPEAPGELFF
TGTGCCAGCAGTTTACCCGAAGCACCCGGGGAGCTGTTTTTT
>TRBJ2-7|NA|TRBV7-9|NA
CASSFTTHYEQYF
TGTGCCAGCAGCTTTACAACACACTACGAGCAGTACTTC
>TRBJ2-2|NA|TRBV5-6|NA
CASSFAVRSTGELFF
TGTGCCAGCAGCTTTGCTGTCAGGTCCACCGGGGAGCTGTTTTTT
>TRBJ2-1|few|TRBV5-4|NA
CASSFLRGGYNEQFF
TGTGCCAGCAGCTTTTTGCGGGGAGGCTACAATGAGCAGTTCTTC
>TRBJ2-2|NA|TRBV5-4|TRBD2
CASSPGLAGTNTGELFF
TGTGCCAGCAGCCCGGGACTAGCGGGGACGAACACCGGGGAGCTGTTTTTT
>TRBJ2-1|NA|TRBV5-1|TRBD1
CASSRRGQGAYNEQFF
TGCGCCAGCAGCCGAAGAGGACAGGGGGCCTACAATGAGCAGTTCTTC
>TRBJ2-1|NA|TRBV9|NA
CASSVAPGIGEQFF
TGTGCCAGCAGCGTAGCTCCCGGGATTGGGGAGCAGTTCTTC
>TRBJ1-1|NA|TRBV2|NA
CASSTGYQTEAFF
TGTGCCAGCAGTACGGGGTATCAAACTGAAGCTTTCTTT
>TRBJ2-7|few|TRBV2|NA
CASIGGSYEQYF
TGTGCCAGCATTGGGGGGTCCTACGAGCAGTACTTC
>TRBJ2-7|few|TRBV21-1|NA
CASSKSPRTSGRPYEQYF
TGTGCCAGCAGCAAAAGCCCCAGGACTAGCGGGAGGCCCTACGAGCAGTACTTC
>TRBJ2-5|few|TRBV6-5|TRBD1
CASSYEQGVGGTQYF
TGTGCCAGCAGTTACGAGCAGGGGGTAGGGGGGACCCAGTACTTC
>TRBJ2-3|NA|TRBV10-3|TRBD1
CAIRNTGGAGTDTQYF
TGTGCCATCAGAAATACAGGGGGCGCGGGCACAGATACGCAGTATTTT
>TRBJ2-1|NA|TRBV7-9|TRBD2
CASSYGTSGKRSYNEQFF
TGTGCCAGCAGCTACGGGACTAGCGGGAAGAGGTCCTACAATGAGCAGTTCTTC
>TRBJ1-6|NA|TRBV6-5|TRBD1
CASSYGTGGFSPLHF
TGTGCCAGCAGTTACGGGACAGGGGGTTTTTCACCCCTCCACTTT
>TRBJ1-5|few|TRBV7-9|TRBD1
CSSSTTTGLSDQPQHF
TGTTCCAGCAGCACCACGACAGGGCTTTCCGATCAGCCCCAGCATTTT
>TRBJ2-3|NA|TRBV5-1|TRBD2
CASSPPSLGLAGNTQYF
TGCGCCAGCAGCCCCCCGTCATTAGGACTAGCGGGAAATACGCAGTATTTT
>TRBJ2-1|few|TRBV5-1|TRBD1
CASSGTVSYNEQFF
TGCGCCAGCTCAGGGACAGTCTCCTACAATGAGCAGTTCTTC
>TRBJ2-2|NA|TRBV7-3|TRBD2
CASSFGGTGELFF
TGTGCCAGCAGCTTCGGGGGGACCGGGGAGCTGTTTTTT
>TRBJ1-2|NA|TRBV10-3|NA
CAISESVGFYGYTF
TGTGCCATCAGTGAGTCAGTGGGCTTCTATGGCTACACCTTC
>TRBJ1-5|NA|TRBV28|NA
CASSRTVTGNQPQHF
TGTGCCAGCAGCAGGACTGTCACGGGCAATCAGCCCCAGCATTTT
>TRBJ2-7|NA|TRBV10-3|NA
CAISGVGLPYEQYF
TGTGCCATCAGTGGAGTTGGACTGCCCTACGAGCAGTACTTC
>TRBJ1-2|NA|TRBV2|TRBD1
CASSEEVEGAWGYTF
TGTGCCAGCAGTGAAGAAGTGGAGGGGGCTTGGGGCTACACCTTC
>TRBJ1-3|once|TRBV6-6|NA
CASSYPAGSGNTIYF
TGTGCCAGCAGTTACCCTGCGGGTTCTGGAAACACCATATATTTT
>TRBJ2-1|few|TRBV5-1|TRBD1
CASSLATTGGEQFF
TGCGCCAGCAGCTTGGCCACGACAGGGGGTGAGCAGTTCTTC
>TRBJ2-2|NA|TRBV6-1|NA
CASSVGGRGTGELFF
TGTGCCAGCAGTGTGGGGGGACGGGGCACCGGGGAGCTGTTTTTT
>TRBJ2-7|NA|TRBV6-6|TRBD1
CASSNRGSEQYF
TGTGCCAGCAGTAACAGGGGGAGCGAGCAGTACTTC
>TRBJ2-1|NA|TRBV25-1|NA
CASSGRQGSMNEQFF
TGTGCCAGCAGCGGAAGGCAGGGGAGTATGAATGAGCAGTTCTTC
>TRBJ2-5|NA|TRBV7-2|NA
CASSLYPTRETQYF
TGTGCCAGCAGCTTATACCCGACTCGAGAGACCCAGTACTTC
>TRBJ1-1|few|TRBV6-6|NA
CASRQDTEAFF
TGTGCCAGCAGGCAGGACACTGAAGCTTTCTTT
>TRBJ1-2|few|TRBV6-1|NA
CASSDQANYGYTF
TGTGCCAGCAGTGATCAGGCTAACTATGGCTACACCTTC
>TRBJ2-7|NA|TRBV6-1|TRBD2
CASSESLAGGFGKYF
TGTGCCAGCAGTGAAAGCCTAGCGGGAGGGTTCGGGAAGTACTTC
>TRBJ2-7|NA|TRBV9|TRBD2
CASSPSGSGRYEQYF
TGTGCCAGCAGCCCATCGGGTAGCGGGAGATACGAGCAGTACTTC
>TRBJ2-1|NA|TRBV19|TRBD1
CASSPKATGGYNEQFF
TGTGCCAGTAGTCCAAAAGCGACAGGGGGCTACAATGAGCAGTTCTTC
>TRBJ2-7|NA|TRBV19|NA
CASSGGTYEQYF
TGTGCCAGTAGTGGCGGAACCTACGAGCAGTACTTC
>TRBJ2-5|NA|TRBV11-2|TRBD2
CASSLTLAGEQETQYF
TGTGCCAGCAGCTTAACCCTAGCGGGGGAGCAAGAGACCCAGTACTTC
>TRBJ1-6|once|TRBV27|TRBD1
CASRSGTENSPLHF
TGTGCCAGCAGATCCGGGACAGAAAATTCACCCCTCCACTTT
>TRBJ1-4|NA|TRBV6-1|TRBD1
CASSEGGTGGEKLFF
TGTGCCAGCAGTGAAGGAGGGACAGGGGGTGAAAAACTGTTTTTT
>TRBJ1-1|NA|TRBV6-6|TRBD1
CASRQTGGENTEAFF
TGTGCCAGCAGGCAGACAGGGGGCGAGAACACTGAAGCTTTCTTT
>TRBJ2-1|NA|TRBV7-9|NA
CSSWDGTTINEQFF
TGTTCCAGCTGGGACGGGACAACCATCAATGAGCAGTTCTTC
>TRBJ1-1|NA|TRBV6-5|NA
CASKSGQNTEAFF
TGTGCCAGCAAATCGGGACAGAACACTGAAGCTTTCTTT
>TRBJ2-1|NA|TRBV7-9|TRBD2
CASSSTRTSLSYNEQFF
TGTGCCAGCAGCTCTACCCGGACTAGTCTCTCCTACAATGAGCAGTTCTTC
>TRBJ2-3|NA|TRBV27|TRBD1
CASSFTGGTDTQYF
TGTGCCAGCAGTTTCACAGGGGGCACAGATACGCAGTATTTT
>TRBJ2-1|NA|TRBV19|NA
CASSIASWPEQFF
TGTGCCAGTAGTATAGCCAGTTGGCCTGAGCAGTTCTTC
>TRBJ1-6|NA|TRBV6-5|TRBD1
CAGRKDRGTNSPLHF
TGTGCCGGCAGAAAAGACAGGGGGACGAATTCACCCCTCCACTTT
>TRBJ2-1|few|TRBV7-6|TRBD2
CASSLVQLAGGPGEQFF
TGTGCCAGCAGCTTAGTCCAACTAGCGGGGGGGCCTGGCGAGCAGTTCTTC
>TRBJ2-5|NA|TRBV2|TRBD1
CASSSLDRGQGETQYF
TGTGCCAGCAGTTCCTTAGACAGGGGGCAGGGGGAGACCCAGTACTTC
>TRBJ2-2|NA|TRBV19|NA
CASSPRGNTGELFF
TGTGCCAGTAGCCCCCGGGGTAACACCGGGGAGCTGTTTTTT
>TRBJ1-2|NA|TRBV28|NA
CASSLTGWSGGYTF
TGTGCCAGCAGTTTAACAGGGTGGTCGGGTGGCTACACCTTC
>TRBJ2-7|NA|TRBV7-2|NA
CASSLGGPNEQYF
TGTGCCAGCAGCTTAGGGGGGCCCAACGAGCAGTACTTC
>TRBJ2-1|NA|TRBV9|TRBD1
CASSVDPVGQGGEQFF
TGTGCCAGCAGCGTAGACCCCGTTGGACAGGGGGGAGAGCAGTTCTTC
>TRBJ1-5|few|TRBV25-1|NA
CASSEAGGTPQHF
TGTGCCAGCAGTGAGGCGGGGGGCACGCCCCAGCATTTT
>TRBJ1-1|NA|TRBV18|TRBD1
CASSPGRQGGDEAFF
TGTGCCAGCTCACCCGGTAGACAGGGGGGCGATGAAGCTTTCTTT
>TRBJ2-1|once|TRBV29-1|NA
CSVESKKQFF
TGCAGCGTTGAATCAAAAAAGCAGTTCTTC
>TRBJ1-2|NA|TRBV19|TRBD1
CASSLGTAPYGYTF
TGTGCCAGTAGTCTCGGGACAGCCCCTTATGGCTACACCTTC
>TRBJ1-2|NA|TRBV2|NA
CASSETRQDTF
TGTGCCAGCAGTGAAACCAGGCAAGACACCTTC
>TRBJ2-7|few|TRBV6-5|TRBD1
CASSYGTGAGYEQYF
TGTGCCAGCAGTTACGGGACAGGGGCTGGCTACGAGCAGTACTTC
>TRBJ2-1|NA|TRBV5-6|NA
CASSFRLHNEQFF
TGTGCCAGCAGCTTCAGACTACACAATGAGCAGTTCTTC
>TRBJ2-1|NA|TRBV6-6|NA
CASSYSIVYNEQFF
TGTGCCAGCAGTTACTCGATAGTCTACAATGAGCAGTTCTTC
>TRBJ1-5|NA|TRBV10-3|TRBD1
CAISDDRVQPQHF
TGTGCCATCAGCGACGACAGGGTTCAGCCCCAGCATTTT
>TRBJ2-1|NA|TRBV13|NA
CASSLLGLHNEQFF
TGTGCCAGCAGCTTACTCGGACTGCACAATGAGCAGTTCTTC